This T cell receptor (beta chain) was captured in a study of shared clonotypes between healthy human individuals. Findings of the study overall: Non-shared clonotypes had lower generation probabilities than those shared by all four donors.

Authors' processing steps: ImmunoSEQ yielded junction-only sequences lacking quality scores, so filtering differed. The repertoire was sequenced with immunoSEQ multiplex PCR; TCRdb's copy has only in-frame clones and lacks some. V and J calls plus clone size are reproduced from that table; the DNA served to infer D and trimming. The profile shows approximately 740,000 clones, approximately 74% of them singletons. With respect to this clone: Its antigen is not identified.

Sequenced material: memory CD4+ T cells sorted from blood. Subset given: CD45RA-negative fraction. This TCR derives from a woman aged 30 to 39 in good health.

CDR3 in amino acids: CASSEVGSNSNQPQHF. CDR3 in DNA: TGCGCCAGCAGTGAGGTCGGGTCCAACAGCAATCAGCCCCAGCATTTT. The rearrangement links TRBV10-2 to TRBJ1-5, with D hard to call. Germline V gene sequence: CDR1 WSHSY, CDR2 SAAADI. This CDR3 has 16 amino acids. Trimming stripped 2 bases from V and 1 base from J, with 12 bases between.